One sample yielded the 10 T cell receptor beta chains listed below, sequenced in a study of cytomegalovirus exposure and HLA in healthy donors. PCR involved 60 Vbeta and 13 Jbeta primers. Profiled with immunoSEQ multiplex PCR; TCRdb holds only in-frame clones, not every one. The profile shows over 150,000 clones, roughly 78% of them singletons. Sequencing was carried out using PBMCs. These receptors were collected from a girl aged 5 to 17 in good health and CMV-seropositive.

The chain has TRBV9 and TRBJ2-5, with D possibly being TRBD1 (6 bases). Germline V gene data show CDR1 as SGDLS and CDR2 as YYNGEE. This CDR3 has 14 amino acids. V lost 0 bases and J 5 bases, leaving 11 bases between the germline ends. The CDR3 DNA reads TGTGCCAGCAGCGTAGCTGGCGACAGGGAGACCCAGTACTTC. Its protein product is CASSVAGDRETQYF.

A single count supports this clone. The rearrangement links TRBV2 to TRBJ2-1, with a tentative D call TRBD1 (6 bases). The V end was cut by 2 bases, the J end by 6 bases, with 11 bases between. The CDR3 is 14 amino acids. The germline V gene encodes CDR1 SNHLY and CDR2 FYNNEI. The DNA for the CDR3 is TGTGCCAGCAGTGAATCCGGCAGGGGCAATGAGCAGTTCTTC. This sequence encodes CASSESGRGNEQFF.

The chain joins TRBV7-7 to TRBJ2-5; possible D gene TRBD2, 7 bases. CDR1 is SSHAT, CDR2 FNYEAQ, per germline (reference sequence). The CDR3 is 18 amino acids. V was pared by 1 base and J by 2 bases, with 20 bases between. The CDR3 protein is CASSLGVGGPPTQETQYF. The CDR3 bases are TGTGCCAGCAGCTTAGGGGTGGGGGGGCCGCCTACGCAAGAGACCCAGTACTTC.

This clone came up a few times. The CDR3, as DNA: TGTGCCAGCAGCGTACCGGGACTGACGAACACCGGGGAGCTGTTTTTT. Amino acid sequence: CASSVPGLTNTGELFF. The chain uses TRBV9 and TRBJ2-2, with D perhaps TRBD2 (6 bases). Germline loops: CDR1 SGDLS, CDR2 YYNGEE. The CDR3 consists of 16 residues. The V gene lost 1 base and the J gene lost 0 bases, with 10 bases spanning the gap.

The V and J genes are TRBV30 and TRBJ2-2; TRBD1 is a possible D gene (6 bases). Trimming stripped 7 bases from V and 0 bases from J, with 12 bases between. The germline gives CDR1 GTSNPN, CDR2 SVGIG (reference sequence). The CDR3 is made up of 14 amino acids. CDR3: CASDRRANTGELFF. The CDR3, as DNA: TGTGCCTCGGACAGACGCGCGAACACCGGGGAGCTGTTTTTT. The whole variable domain, remainder taken from reference TRBV30 and TRBJ2-2, is SQTIHQWPATLVQPVGSPLSLECTVEGTSNPNLYWYRQAAGRGLQLLFYSVGIGQISSEVPQNLSASRPQDRQFILSSKKLLLSDSGFYLCASDRRANTGELFFGEGSRLTVL.

The chain couples TRBV25-1 to TRBJ1-5; D is ambiguous. Trimming left V 1 base short and J 4 bases short, with 8 bases between. In germline, CDR1 is MGHDK, CDR2 SYGVNS. There are 14 residues in the CDR3. The CDR3 here is CASSESNKNQPQHF. The CDR3 nucleotides read TGTGCCAGCAGTGAATCAAACAAAAATCAGCCCCAGCATTTT.

This clone was seen once. The CDR3 spells CASSQDISGRGSTEAFF. CDR3 nucleotides: TGCGCCAGCAGCCAAGATATAAGTGGCAGGGGTTCGACTGAAGCTTTCTTT. V and J are TRBV4-3 and TRBJ1-1; D possibly corresponds to TRBD1 (6 bases). Germline assignment: CDR1 LGHNA and CDR2 YSLEER. This CDR3 comprises 17 residues. V lost 0 bases and J lost 5, with 19 bases in between.

This clone was seen a single time. The CDR3 loop reads CAWVTRGPRTEAFF. The CDR3 region has the DNA TGTGCCTGGGTGACAAGGGGGCCGCGTACTGAAGCTTTCTTT. The chain combines TRBV30 with TRBJ1-1, with TRBD1 identical over 7 bases. V lost 5 bases and J lost 5; bases outside the gene matches: 11. The germline V gene encodes CDR1 GTSNPN and CDR2 SVGIG (reference sequence). The CDR3 spans 14 residues.

The CDR3, as DNA: TGTGCCTGCCAAGGGACAGGGCGCTACGAGCAGTACTTC. It yields the protein CACQGTGRYEQYF. The chain links TRBV2 to TRBJ2-7; 9 nucleotides agree with TRBD1. After removal of 11 bases from V and 3 bases from J, the junction contained 8 bases not matched to a gene. Germline CDR1 reads SNHLY; CDR2 reads FYNNEI. CDR3 length: 13 amino acids.

This chain joins TRBV5-5 and TRBJ2-7; 9 nucleotides line up with TRBD1. CDR1 and CDR2 from the germline V gene are SGHKS and YYEKEE (reference sequence). The CDR3 spans 14 residues. V shed 7 bases, J shed 5 bases, and the junction held 10 bases outside the gene matches. The CDR3: CASGPGTGTHEQYF. The CDR3 DNA reads TGTGCCAGCGGGCCCGGGACAGGGACCCACGAGCAGTACTTC.